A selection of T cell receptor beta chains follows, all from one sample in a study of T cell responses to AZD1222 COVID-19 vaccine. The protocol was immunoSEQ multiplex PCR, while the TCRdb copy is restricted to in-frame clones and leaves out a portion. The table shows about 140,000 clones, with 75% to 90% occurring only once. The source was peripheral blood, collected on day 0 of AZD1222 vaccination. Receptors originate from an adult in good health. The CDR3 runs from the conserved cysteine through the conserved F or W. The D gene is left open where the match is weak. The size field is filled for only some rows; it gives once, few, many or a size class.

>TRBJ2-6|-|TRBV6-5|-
TGTGCCACCAGGGGGGGTTATGGGGCCAACGTCCTGACTTTC
CATRGGYGANVLTF
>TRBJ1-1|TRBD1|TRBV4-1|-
TGCGCCAGCAGCCAAATGAGGCAGGGGGCGATGAACACTGAAGCTTTCTTT
CASSQMRQGAMNTEAFF
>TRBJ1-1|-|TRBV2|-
TGTGCCAGCAGTGCCGGGGGTAGCACTGAAGCTTTCTTT
CASSAGGSTEAFF
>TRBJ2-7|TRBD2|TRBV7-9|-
TGTGCCAGCAGCCAGACTAGCGCCGGGAGCTCCTACGAGCAGTACTTC
CASSQTSAGSSYEQYF
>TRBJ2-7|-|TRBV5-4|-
TGTGCCAGCAGCTCCTACGAGCAGTACTTC
CASSSYEQYF
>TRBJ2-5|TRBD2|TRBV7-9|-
TGTGCCAGCAGCCCCCGTGGGCTAGCGGGGTTAGAGACCCAGTACTTC
CASSPRGLAGLETQYF
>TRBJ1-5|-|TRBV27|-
TGTGCCAGCAGTTTACAGGGCGGCAATCAGCCCCAGCATTTT
CASSLQGGNQPQHF
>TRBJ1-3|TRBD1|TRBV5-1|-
TGCGCCAGCAGGGCGACCGGGACAGGGGGCTCTGGAAACACCATATATTTT
CASRATGTGGSGNTIYF
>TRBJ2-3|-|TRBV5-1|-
TGCGCCAGCACTCCGAACACAGATACGCAGTATTTT
CASTPNTDTQYF
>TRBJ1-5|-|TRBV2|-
TGTGCCAGCGGACGGCGGGGGCGAAATCAGCCCCAGCATTTT
CASGRRGRNQPQHF
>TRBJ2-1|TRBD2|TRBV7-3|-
TGTGCCAGCAGCCTAGGACGAGCGGGAGCCTACAATGAGCAGTTCTTC
CASSLGRAGAYNEQFF
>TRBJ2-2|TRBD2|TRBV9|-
TGTGCCAGCAGCGTAGCTGTCTTAAGCGGGAGGGCCAACACCGGGGAGCTGTTTTTT
CASSVAVLSGRANTGELFF
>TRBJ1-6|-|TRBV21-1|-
TGTGCCAGCAGCGCCAAGGCGGCAGGGGAGGATTCACCCCTCCACTTT
CASSAKAAGEDSPLHF
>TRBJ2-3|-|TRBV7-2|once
TGTGCCAGCAGCCTTGTGGTATCAGATACGCAGTATTTT
CASSLVVSDTQYF
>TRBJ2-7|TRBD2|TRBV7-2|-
TGTGCCAGCAGCTTAGCGCCTAGCGGGGCCCCCTACGAGCAGTACTTC
CASSLAPSGAPYEQYF
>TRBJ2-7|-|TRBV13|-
TGTGCCAGCAGCTTAGGTGCGAGTTCAAACTACGAGCAGTACTTC
CASSLGASSNYEQYF
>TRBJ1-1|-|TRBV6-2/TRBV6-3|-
TGTGCCAGCAGTTACTCGATTGAGGAACAGAACACTGAAGCTTTCTTT
CASSYSIEEQNTEAFF
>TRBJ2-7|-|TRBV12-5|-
TGTGCTAGTGGTTTGCTCGTTGTAGGCGAGCAGTACTTC
CASGLLVVGEQYF
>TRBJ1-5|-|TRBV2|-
TGTGCCAGCAGTGACAGGGTGTTTCAGCCCCAGCATTTT
CASSDRVFQPQHF
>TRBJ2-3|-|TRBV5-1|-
TGCGCCAGCAGCTTACCGAAACTGCTAACGACTGTGGGAGGCTCAGATACGCAGTATTTT
CASSLPKLLTTVGGSDTQYF
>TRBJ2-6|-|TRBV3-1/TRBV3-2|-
TGTGCCAGCAGCATCCTAAGCTCTGGGGCCAACGTCCTGACTTTC
CASSILSSGANVLTF
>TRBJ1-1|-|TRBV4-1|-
TGCGCCAGCAGCCAAGAGACCGCGGGGAACACTGAAGCTTTCTTT
CASSQETAGNTEAFF
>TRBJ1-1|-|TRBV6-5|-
TGTGCCAGCAGTTATCATACCAGGGAAAATACTGAAGCTTTCTTT
CASSYHTRENTEAFF
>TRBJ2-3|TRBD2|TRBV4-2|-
TGTGCCAGCAGCCAAGTAAGGGCGGGAGGGACCACAGATACGCAGTATTTT
CASSQVRAGGTTDTQYF
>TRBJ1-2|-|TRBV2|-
TGTGCCAGCAGTGAATACAGAGACTATGGCTACACCTTC
CASSEYRDYGYTF
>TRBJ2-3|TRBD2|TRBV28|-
TGTGCCAGCAGTCTAGCGGGAGAGGCAGATACGCAGTATTTT
CASSLAGEADTQYF
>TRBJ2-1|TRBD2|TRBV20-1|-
TGCAGTGCTAGTGTCCTTAGCGGGGGGCTATACAATGAGCAGTTCTTC
CSASVLSGGLYNEQFF
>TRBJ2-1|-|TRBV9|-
TGTGCCAGCAGCAACGTCGGGTTGGGAGCACCGCAGTTCTTC
CASSNVGLGAPQFF
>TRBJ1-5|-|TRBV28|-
TGTGCCAGCAGTTTCGACAGGAACGGTCAGCCCCAGCATTTT
CASSFDRNGQPQHF
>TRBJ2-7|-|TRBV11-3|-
TGTGCCAGCAGCCTCAACGAGGACAGCGAGCAGTACTTC
CASSLNEDSEQYF
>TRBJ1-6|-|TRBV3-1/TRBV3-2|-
TGTGCCAGCAGCCGAGAAACAGGGAATTCACCCCTCCACTTT
CASSRETGNSPLHF
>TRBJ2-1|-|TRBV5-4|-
TGTGCCAGCAGCTTTCGGCTGAATGAGCAGTTCTTC
CASSFRLNEQFF
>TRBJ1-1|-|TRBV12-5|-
TGTGCTAGTGGTTTGGCTAATCGGGGTCGGTTTTACACTGAAGCTTTCTTT
CASGLANRGRFYTEAFF
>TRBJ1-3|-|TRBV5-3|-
TGTGCCAGAAGCTCCAGCCGACAGGCTTACTCTGGAAACACCATATATTTT
CARSSSRQAYSGNTIYF
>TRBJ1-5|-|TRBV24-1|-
TGTGCCACCAGTGACCCCGGGACGGATAAACATCAGCCCCAGCATTTT
CATSDPGTDKHQPQHF
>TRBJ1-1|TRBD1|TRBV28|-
TGTGCCAGCAGGGCCGGGCAGTATCGGGGGACAGTATACGGGCGGAACACTGAAGCTTTCTTT
CASRAGQYRGTVYGRNTEAFF
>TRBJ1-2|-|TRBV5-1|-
TGCGCCAGCAGCTTGGAGGGGATGAGAAACTATGGCTACACCTTC
CASSLEGMRNYGYTF
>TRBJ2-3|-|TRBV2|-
TGTGCCAGCAGAAGGACTATGACTAGCACAGATACGCAGTATTTT
CASRRTMTSTDTQYF
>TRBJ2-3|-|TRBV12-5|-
TGTGCTAGTGCCCTGAACACAGATACGCAGTATTTT
CASALNTDTQYF
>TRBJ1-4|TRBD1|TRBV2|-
TGTGCCAGCAGTGTACCCCCGGGAGGGGGCCGGGAAAAACTGTTTTTT
CASSVPPGGGREKLFF
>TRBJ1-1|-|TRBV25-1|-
TGTGCCAGCAGATTCACAGGTGAAGCTTTCTTT
CASRFTGEAFF
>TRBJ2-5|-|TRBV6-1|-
TGTGCCAGCAGTGATCTATCGGAGACCCAGTACTTC
CASSDLSETQYF
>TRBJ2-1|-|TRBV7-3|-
TGTGCCAGCAGCTTAGCGGGGCCAGACAATGAGCAGTTCTTC
CASSLAGPDNEQFF
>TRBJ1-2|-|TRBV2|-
TGTGCCAGCAGTGTGGGGGTAGTTTGGGGGACCCTCAGCTATGGCTACACCTTC
CASSVGVVWGTLSYGYTF
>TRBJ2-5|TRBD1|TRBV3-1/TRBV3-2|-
TGTGCCAGCAACCAAAGACGGGGGGACAGGGACTACTGCGACCTCCCCACCCAACAAGAGACCCAGTACTTC
CASNQRRGDRDYCDLPTQQETQYF
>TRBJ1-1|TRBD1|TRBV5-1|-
TGCGCCAGCGGGACAGGGGAGTTGAGAGCTTTCTTT
CASGTGELRAFF
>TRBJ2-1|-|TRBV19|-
TGTGCCAGTAGTATCCTCGGTGAGCAGTTCTTC
CASSILGEQFF
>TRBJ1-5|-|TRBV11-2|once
TGTGCCAGCAGCTTAGGAGCGGGGGTAAGCAATCAGCCCCAGCATTTT
CASSLGAGVSNQPQHF
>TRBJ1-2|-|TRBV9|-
TGTGCCAGCAGCCCCTCGGGGGGACCGTATGGCTACACCTTC
CASSPSGGPYGYTF
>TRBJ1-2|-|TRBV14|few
TGTGCCAGCCGGGGGGGCTCGAACTATGGCTACACCTTC
CASRGGSNYGYTF